The TCR beta chain under discussion was sequenced for a study of cytomegalovirus exposure and HLA in healthy donors. Germline CDR1 and CDR2: MNHNS and SASEGT. V lost 4 bases, J lost 6 bases, and 7 bases stayed unmatched. This CDR3 region has 15 residues. This clone has just one count. PCR used 60 Vbeta primers and 13 Jbeta primers. TCRdb's table, derived via immunoSEQ multiplex PCR, lists solely in-frame clones and lacks some. Of some 170,000 clones detected, 75% to 80% appear once; the ten largest clones hold 5% to 7%. Material: PBMCs. The rearrangement links TRBV6-1 to TRBJ2-3; 10 nucleotides line up with TRBD2. The receptor was isolated from a middle-aged man in good health and CMV-seropositive. The chain's CDR3 is CASSGRRGLADTQYF. The CDR3 DNA reads as TGTGCCAGCAGTGGGCGCCGGGGACTAGCGGATACGCAGTATTTT.